Listed below are T cell receptor beta chains from one sample, sequenced in a study of blood T cell repertoires in COVID-19. Here immunoSEQ multiplex PCR was the method, and the copy in TCRdb shows in-frame clones only, minus some. The profile covers around 310,000 clones, with 85% to 90% appearing a single time and around 0.93% taken by the ten largest. Sequenced input: peripheral blood. These receptors were taken from a woman aged 40 to 50 with COVID-19, enrolled during active disease. The CDR3 runs from the conserved cysteine through the conserved F or W. Each record gives: J gene, V gene, D gene, clone size, CDR3 DNA, CDR3 protein. A D gene is named only where the DNA matches it firmly. For some rows the clone size is stated as once, few or many, or as a class when expanded; others skip it.

TRBJ1-5	TRBV19	.	.	TGTGCCAGTAGTACCAGCCCTAGTATGGTGGGGCCGGTTCAGCCCCAGCATTTT	CASSTSPSMVGPVQPQHF
TRBJ2-5	TRBV11-2	.	.	TGTGCCAGCAGCTTCGGGTCCCCCCAAGAGACCCAGTACTTC	CASSFGSPQETQYF
TRBJ2-3	TRBV9	.	.	TGTGCCAGCAGCCTCGGGAGTGTGGGCACAGATACGCAGTATTTT	CASSLGSVGTDTQYF
TRBJ2-5	TRBV7-9	TRBD2	.	TGTGCCAGCAGCGGGAGCGGGGGTGGGGAGACCCAGTACTTC	CASSGSGGGETQYF
TRBJ1-4	TRBV19	TRBD1	.	TGTGCCAGTAGGAATCAACAGGGGAATGTTGAAAAACTGTTTTTT	CASRNQQGNVEKLFF
TRBJ2-7	TRBV7-6	.	few	TGTGCCAGCAGCTTAGGGCCGTGGGGGGTAGACTACGAGCAGTACTTC	CASSLGPWGVDYEQYF
TRBJ2-3	TRBV24-1	.	few	TGTGCCACCAGTGACCGGAGACGGCGCACAGATACGCAGTATTTT	CATSDRRRRTDTQYF
TRBJ1-3	TRBV9	.	.	TGTGCCAGCAGCGTAGGGAGGATCTCTGGAAACACCATATATTTT	CASSVGRISGNTIYF
TRBJ1-1	TRBV5-1	TRBD1	few	TGCGCCAGCAGCTTTCGACCGGGACAGGAGGGTGAAGCTTTCTTT	CASSFRPGQEGEAFF
TRBJ2-1	TRBV12-3/TRBV12-4	TRBD2	.	TGTGCCAGCAGTGAGTGGGGGGGAGGTGAGCAGTTCTTC	CASSEWGGGEQFF
TRBJ2-4	TRBV19	TRBD1	.	TGTGCCAGTAGTATGAGCCGGGACAGCCAGAAAAACATTCAGTACTTC	CASSMSRDSQKNIQYF
TRBJ2-7	TRBV11-3	.	.	TGTGCCAGCAGCTTAGGAGGATCGGCCGGAGGTCAGTACTTC	CASSLGGSAGGQYF
TRBJ2-1	TRBV6-5	TRBD1	.	TGTGCCAGCAGTTATCAGGCAGGGGGCCAGGACAATGAGCAGTTCTTC	CASSYQAGGQDNEQFF
TRBJ2-7	TRBV10-3	TRBD2	.	TGTGCCCTCGCGCCAACTAGCGGGAGTTACGAGCAGTACTTC	CALAPTSGSYEQYF
TRBJ1-3	TRBV29-1	.	.	TGCAGCGTTGAGGCGGGGACTGGAAACACCATATATTTT	CSVEAGTGNTIYF
TRBJ2-7	TRBV3-1/TRBV3-2	TRBD1	.	TGTGCCAGCAGCCAACACAGGGGCTACGAGCAGTACTTC	CASSQHRGYEQYF
TRBJ2-7	TRBV19	TRBD2	once	TGTGCCAGTACCTTAGGACGGGGGGCCTACGAGCAGTACTTC	CASTLGRGAYEQYF
TRBJ2-2	TRBV10-3	.	.	TGTGCCATCAGTGAGTCGTTTGGGCTCGACGGGGAGCTGTTTTTT	CAISESFGLDGELFF
TRBJ1-2	TRBV3-1/TRBV3-2	.	.	TGTGCCAGCAGCCAAGAACACATCTATGGCTACACCTTC	CASSQEHIYGYTF
TRBJ1-1	TRBV6-5	.	.	TGTGCCAGCATCACGGGGGGGCTCGCAGCTTTCTTT	CASITGGLAAFF
TRBJ2-3	TRBV7-8	TRBD2	.	TGTGCCAGCAGCGCAGGGACAGCCACTAGCGGGAGCACAGATACGCAGTATTTT	CASSAGTATSGSTDTQYF
TRBJ2-7	TRBV28	TRBD1	few	TGTGCCAGTGACAGGGTGGGATACGAGCAGTACTTC	CASDRVGYEQYF
TRBJ1-2	TRBV27	TRBD1	.	TGTGCCAGCAGTTTCGGACAGGGTTTTGGCTACACCTTC	CASSFGQGFGYTF
TRBJ2-3	TRBV6-6	TRBD2	.	TGTGCCAGCAGTCGGACTAGCGGGGGGACTAGCACAGATACGCAGTATTTT	CASSRTSGGTSTDTQYF
TRBJ2-5	TRBV6-5	.	few	TGTGCCAGCAGTTGGGAGGAGACCCAGTACTTC	CASSWEETQYF
TRBJ2-7	TRBV28	.	.	TGTGCCAGCAGTTTGGAGGGGACGACCTACGAGCAGTACTTC	CASSLEGTTYEQYF
TRBJ1-1	TRBV18	.	.	TGTGCCAGCTCACCACCGGGTTCCGAGGGAATTGCTGAAGCTTTCTTT	CASSPPGSEGIAEAFF
TRBJ2-6	TRBV4-3	.	.	TGCGCCAGCAGCCAAGAAGCCCACCAGGGGATTCACTCTGGGGCCAACGTCCTGACTTTC	CASSQEAHQGIHSGANVLTF
TRBJ1-1	TRBV30	.	.	TGTGCCTGGAGGCGCCGAGGTAACACTGAAGCTTTCTTT	CAWRRRGNTEAFF
TRBJ2-4	TRBV29-1	TRBD1	.	TGCAGCGCCGCGACAGGGCTAGCCAAAAACATTCAGTACTTC	CSAATGLAKNIQYF